The rows below give T cell receptor beta chains drawn from one sample of a study of prognosis after radiotherapy for stage I lung cancer. TCRdb passed the multiplex PCR reads through MiXCR, listing each CDR3 protein once. Of 15,000 to 20,000 distinct CDR3 sequences in the sample, around 44% were seen once. The sequencing here drew on PBMCs, taken before or after stereotactic body radiation therapy (not recorded which). The receptors were gathered from a donor of 50 years or more with non-small cell lung cancer. CDR3s leave out the opening cysteine and the closing phenylalanine or tryptophan.

TRBJ2-7 TRBV6-1 ASSQGTDRREQY
TRBJ2-1 TRBV19 ASSGRLAGGENEQF
TRBJ2-5 TRBV29-1 SVLAGMEETQY
TRBJ2-3 TRBV7-2 ASSPVGRDTQY
TRBJ2-3 TRBV10-3 AINSRDRGADTQY
TRBJ2-2 TRBV6-1 ASSDGTDTGELF
TRBJ1-6 TRBV19 ASNLGTGGSPLH
TRBJ1-4 TRBV3-1 ASSQPKELTNEKLF
TRBJ2-1 TRBV5-1 ASSSEGETYNEQF
TRBJ1-2 TRBV2 ASSDRVNYGYT